The 20 T cell receptor beta chains below all came from one sample that was sequenced in a study of human versus mouse CDR3 diversity and MHC coevolution. Assay used: immunoSEQ multiplex PCR; TCRdb lists only in-frame clones, some missing. This table has about 77,000 clones, about nine tenths appearing once. Sequencing was carried out using naive CD4+ T cells from blood. Stated subset: CD45RO-negative CD62L-positive naive CD4 T cells. The receptors were sampled from a person aged 25 to 69 in good health.

The gene calls are TRBV10-3 and TRBJ1-4; 9 bases are shared with TRBD1. The germline V gene encodes CDR1 ENHRY and CDR2 SYGVKD. The CDR3 loop spans 15 amino acids. Trimming at V came to 10 bases and at J to 7 bases, leaving 13 bases not matched to a gene. CDR3 sequence: CATAGTGQGGEKLFF. Here the CDR3 DNA reads TGTGCCACGGCGGGGACGGGACAGGGAGGTGAAAAACTGTTTTTT.

V gene TRBV9 combines with J gene TRBJ2-5; TRBD1 is a possible D gene (6 bases). CDR3 size: 14 residues. The V gene's germline CDR1 is SGDLS and CDR2 YYNGEE. V was clipped by 3 bases and J by 1 base, with 10 bases between them. The CDR3 bases are TGTGCCAGCAGCGCCACAGGGACCCAAGAGACCCAGTACTTC. Its protein is CASSATGTQETQYF.

This chain connects TRBV11-2 to TRBJ2-7, with D maybe TRBD1 (6 bases). The CDR3 runs to 14 residues. V gave up 0 bases and J gave up 7 bases, with 13 bases separating them. Germline V CDR1 and CDR2: SGHAT, FQNNGV. The CDR3 nucleotides read TGTGCCAGCAGCTTAGAACAGGGAAGAGGGGAGCAGTACTTC. Translating gives CASSLEQGRGEQYF.

V is TRBV4-1 and J is TRBJ2-1; 11 positions agree with TRBD1. CDR3 length: 17 amino acids. V lost 1 base to trimming and J lost 5 bases; unmatched junction nucleotides: 7. CDR1 and CDR2 from the germline V gene are MGHRA and YSYEKL. This chain's CDR3 is CASSQGSGQGADNEQFF. In nucleotides, the CDR3 is TGCGCCAGCAGCCAAGGGTCAGGACAGGGGGCGGACAATGAGCAGTTCTTC.

This clone was picked up a small number of times. At the DNA level, this CDR3 is encoded by other sequences in the same sample as well. The rearrangement links TRBV19 to TRBJ1-5; TRBD1 matches 9 bases. With V trimmed by 3 bases and J by 5 bases, 2 bases remained unmatched. This CDR3 region has 14 residues. Germline V CDR1 and CDR2: LNHDA, SQIVND (reference sequence). CDR3 sequence: CASSIRQGDQPQHF. CDR3 DNA: TGTGCCAGTAGTATCAGACAGGGGGATCAGCCCCAGCATTTT.

The chain employs TRBV18 and TRBJ2-3; 12 bases match TRBD2. Germline assignment: CDR1 KGHSH and CDR2 LQKENI. CDR3 length: 15 amino acids. V shed 7 bases and J 0 bases; nucleotides not matched to a gene: 2. CDR3 nucleotides: TGTGCCAGCTACGGGACTAGCGGGAGCACAGATACGCAGTATTTT. Its translation: CASYGTSGSTDTQYF.

The gene calls are TRBV7-8 and TRBJ1-5; TRBD1 is a possible D gene (6 bases). The V gene lost 1 base and the J gene lost 7 bases, with 11 bases spanning the gap. CDR3 length: 14 amino acids. CDR1 and CDR2 (germline): SGHVS, FQNEAQ. DNA of the CDR3: TGTGCCAGCAGCTTAGATGCCAGGGGACAGCCCCAGCATTTT. Translating it yields CASSLDARGQPQHF.

The sample holds one count of this clone. The rearrangement uses TRBV12-5 and TRBJ2-5; tentative D call: TRBD1 (6 bases). Matching the DNA end better, TRBJ2-7 makes the J call doubtful. CDR1 is LGHNT, CDR2 FRNRAP, per germline. The CDR3 loop spans 18 amino acids. The CDR3 DNA is TGTGCTAGTGGTTTGTACCGGGACACCGAACGAAGGGTCTACGAGCAGTACTTC. It is translated as CASGLYRDTERRVYEQYF.

The genes are TRBV14 and TRBJ2-2; 11 bases line up with TRBD1. The length of the CDR3 is 15 residues. Per the germline V gene, CDR1 is SGHDN and CDR2 is FVKESK. The trim removed 3 bases at V and 4 bases at J, leaving 1 base unmatched. CDR3 protein: CASSHGTGGTGELFF. The CDR3 region has the DNA TGTGCCAGCAGCCATGGGACAGGGGGCACCGGGGAGCTGTTTTTT.

The CDR3 region has the DNA TGTGCCAGTAGTATAGAGGGGGCAAGGGGCTACACCTTC. Translating gives CASSIEGARGYTF. The genes are TRBV19 and TRBJ1-2, with D possibly TRBD1 on 6 matching bases. CDR3 length equals 13 residues. V lost 0 bases and J 8 bases, leaving 10 bases between the germline ends. The germline CDR1 and CDR2 sequences are LNHDA and SQIVND (reference sequence).

V usage is TRBV18 and J usage is TRBJ1-3, with 8 nucleotides matching TRBD1. This CDR3 comprises 14 residues. CDR1 and CDR2 from the germline V gene are KGHSH and LQKENI. The V and J ends lost 2 bases and 4 bases, in that order; junction bases with no gene match: 1. Written as DNA, the CDR3 is TGTGCCAGCTCACCATGGGACAGGGGAAACACCATATATTTT. Encoded protein: CASSPWDRGNTIYF.

J is TRBJ1-1 and V is TRBV7-2; D unclear. V lost 1 base, J lost 5 bases, and 8 bases lay in between. Germline V CDR1 and CDR2: SGHTA, FQGNSA. CDR3 length equals 13 residues. The CDR3 DNA sequence: TGTGCCAGCAGCTTAGGCTACGGGACTGAAGCTTTCTTT. This gives the protein CASSLGYGTEAFF.

The chain is built from TRBV5-1 and TRBJ2-5; possible D gene TRBD2, 5 bases. Trimming left V 4 bases short and J 5 bases short, with 12 bases between. Germline V gene data show CDR1 as SGHRS and CDR2 as YFSETQ. The CDR3 covers 13 residues. CDR3 nucleotides: TGCGCCAGCAGCCCGATAGCGCGGGAGACCCAGTACTTC. Protein product: CASSPIARETQYF.

The V gene is TRBV7-6, the J gene TRBJ2-2; tentatively, D is TRBD2 (6 bases). V dropped 0 bases and J dropped 5 bases, with 13 bases sitting between them. The CDR3 length is 16 residues. In germline, CDR1 is SGHVS, CDR2 FNYEAQ. The CDR3 DNA is TGTGCCAGCAGCTTAGCGGGGCTAGCGAGTACCGGGGAGCTGTTTTTT. Protein: CASSLAGLASTGELFF. Together with reference TRBV7-6 and TRBJ2-2, the CDR3 gives the full variable domain: GAGVSQSPRYKVTKRGQDVALRCDPISGHVSLYWYRQALGQGPEFLTYFNYEAQQDKSGLPNDRFSAERPEGSISTLTIQRTEQRDSAMYRCASSLAGLASTGELFFGEGSRLTVL.

Only one count was recorded for this clone. This chain joins TRBV28 and TRBJ1-5; the match to TRBD1 covers 7 bases. Germline V gives CDR1 MDHEN, CDR2 SYDVKM. With 7 bases clipped from V and 8 bases from J, the junction kept 11 bases outside the gene matches. The CDR3 covers 14 residues. The DNA of the CDR3 is TGTGCCAGCAAACAGGGGCTTCAAATCAAGCCCCAGCATTTT. Translating it yields CASKQGLQIKPQHF.

The rearrangement joins TRBV9 to TRBJ1-2; TRBD1 is a possible D gene (6 bases). Germline V gene sequence: CDR1 SGDLS, CDR2 YYNGEE. The V end was cut by 0 bases, the J end by 4 bases, with 13 bases between. This CDR3 has 15 amino acids. DNA of the CDR3: TGTGCCAGCAGCGTAGATTGGGGGCCTCGCTATGGCTACACCTTC. It is translated as CASSVDWGPRYGYTF.

The chain joins TRBV19 to TRBJ2-7, with D possibly TRBD1 on 5 matching bases. Trimming removed 4 bases from V and 2 bases from J, with 12 bases in between. The CDR3 is made up of 14 amino acids. In germline, CDR1 is LNHDA, CDR2 SQIVND (reference sequence). The CDR3 is CASSKASGPYEQYF. The CDR3 bases are TGTGCCAGTAGTAAGGCTTCAGGGCCCTACGAGCAGTACTTC. Based on the CDR3 plus reference TRBV19 and TRBJ2-7, the full variable domain is DGGITQSPKYLFRKEGQNVTLSCEQNLNHDAMYWYRQDPGQGLRLIYYSQIVNDFQKGDIAEGYSVSREKKESFPLTVTSAQKNPTAFYLCASSKASGPYEQYFGPGTRLTVT.

The rearrangement uses TRBV19 and TRBJ1-1; D is uncertain. Germline V gene lookup returns CDR1 LNHDA and CDR2 SQIVND (reference sequence). The ends were cut back, 8 bases at V and 1 base at J, with 11 bases in the middle. The CDR3 has 13 residues. In DNA form, the CDR3 reads TGTGCCAGTGGCTTGCGGGGGAACACTGAAGCTTTCTTT. Translation gives CASGLRGNTEAFF.

The chain couples TRBV6-6 to TRBJ2-7, with D perhaps matching TRBD2 (6 bases). The length of the CDR3 is 16 residues. Deletions cut 4 bases from V and 0 bases from J, with 16 bases between. The germline gives CDR1 MNHNY, CDR2 SVGAGI (reference sequence). The CDR3 nucleotides are TGTGCCAGCAGTTCCAACACGGGACTCGGCTCCTACGAGCAGTACTTC. This codes for CASSSNTGLGSYEQYF.

The rearrangement joins TRBV4-1 to TRBJ2-1, with 8 positions matching TRBD2. V was clipped by 4 bases and J by 0 bases; unmatched bases: 2. This CDR3 is 15 amino acids long. The germline V gene encodes CDR1 MGHRA and CDR2 YSYEKL. CDR3 amino acids: CASSLTSGSYNEQFF. CDR3 DNA sequence: TGCGCCAGCAGCCTTACTAGCGGCTCCTACAATGAGCAGTTCTTC.